The 22 T cell receptor beta chains listed next were all sequenced from one sample in a study of a mutant IDH1 vaccine in newly diagnosed glioma (TCRdb year 2021). Sample time point, as interpreted from the label and publication: week 35, safety follow-up. Every vaccine dose consisted of 300 ug of a 20-mer mutant IDH1 peptide in Montanide, administered subcutaneously together with topical imiquimod. The library was obtained by the immunoSEQ multiplex PCR assay. The clones in this table, taken by TCRdb from immuneACCESS, are in-frame only. Not every clone is retained; where verified, under half of the shortfall comes from an unresolved V gene, and the cause of the rest is unknown. The sample data list more than 60,000 clones, and about 74% of these were observed just once. The ten biggest clones cover roughly 5% of the sample. Antigens of these TCRs are unknown. This specimen consisted of PBMCs, obtained from a glioma patient whose treatment included an IDH1 peptide vaccine. The receptors shown here come from a man aged 50 or older with glioma.

This clone was seen once. The chain couples TRBV7-8 to TRBJ2-7, with D perhaps TRBD1 (5 bases). Germline V lookup: CDR1 SGHVS, CDR2 FQNEAQ. The CDR3 is 13 amino acids. The V end was cut by 4 bases, the J end by 2 bases, with 9 bases between. In DNA, the CDR3 is TGTGCCAGCAGCTACGGACACACCTACGAGCAGTACTTC. Protein product: CASSYGHTYEQYF.

The V gene is TRBV2, the J gene TRBJ2-1, with 8 bases lining up with TRBD2. The germline V gene has CDR1 SNHLY and CDR2 FYNNEI. This CDR3 region has 15 residues. Unmatched junction bases numbered 10, after V lost 5 bases and J lost 7 bases. The CDR3 sequence is CASSPSGGAQNEQFF. The CDR3 DNA is TGTGCCAGCAGTCCAAGCGGGGGCGCTCAGAATGAGCAGTTCTTC.

J is TRBJ2-5 and V is TRBV27, with TRBD1 as a possible D gene (5 bases). V dropped 4 bases and J dropped 9 bases, with 15 bases sitting between them. The CDR3 sequence is 13 residues long. Per germline, CDR1 MNHEY and CDR2 SMNVEV (reference sequence). CDR3 in DNA: TGTGCCAGCAGTTGGGCCTCGGGCAGGGCCCAGTACTTC. It specifies CASSWASGRAQYF.

The gene calls are TRBV10-3 and TRBJ1-1; D unclear. The V end was cut by 4 bases, the J end by 3 bases, with 9 bases between. The germline V gene has CDR1 ENHRY and CDR2 SYGVKD. This CDR3 spans 13 amino acids. The CDR3 coding sequence is TGTGCCATCAGTGGTGTAATTTACACTGAAGCTTTCTTT. Translation: CAISGVIYTEAFF.

The CDR3 DNA is TGTGCCTGGAGTGTAGGGGGAGCCGGGGAGCTGTTTTTT. Translating it yields CAWSVGGAGELFF. The V call is TRBV30, the J call TRBJ2-2, with D maybe TRBD1 (6 bases). Trimming left V 0 bases short and J 6 bases short, with 8 bases between. The V gene's germline CDR1 is GTSNPN and CDR2 SVGIG (reference sequence). The CDR3 consists of 13 residues.

This rearrangement joins TRBV30 to TRBJ2-2, with D perhaps given as TRBD1 or TRBD2 (5 bases each). The germline V gene has CDR1 GTSNPN and CDR2 SVGIG (reference sequence). The CDR3 extends over 13 amino acids. The ends were cut back, 0 bases at V and 6 bases at J, with 8 bases in the middle. The CDR3 DNA sequence: TGTGCCTGGAGTGTAATGGGGGCCGGGGAGCTGTTTTTT. It codes for CAWSVMGAGELFF.

The chain recombines TRBV18 with TRBJ1-6, with 7 bases aligning to TRBD1. Germline lookup yields CDR1 KGHSH and CDR2 LQKENI. J lost 9 bases, V lost 3 bases, and 8 bases had no gene match. This CDR3 region has 15 residues. CDR3 sequence (DNA): TGTGCCAGCTCACCGGCAGGGGGGGTTGCTTCACCCCTCCACTTT. Protein sequence: CASSPAGGVASPLHF. Full variable domain (rest looked up from reference TRBV18 and TRBJ1-6): NAGVMQNPRHLVRRRGQEARLRCSPMKGHSHVYWYRQLPEEGLKFMVYLQKENIIDESGMPKERFSAEFPKEGPSILRIQQVVRGDSAAYFCASSPAGGVASPLHFGNGTRLTVT.

The chain carries TRBV25-1 and TRBJ1-1, with D uncertain. Trimming shortened V by 2 bases and J by 1 base, and 11 bases separated the two germline ends. Germline values: CDR1 MGHDK, CDR2 SYGVNS. This CDR3 contains 15 residues. For the CDR3, the DNA is TGTGCCAGCAGTGAACTTGGCAGCCCGAACACTGAAGCTTTCTTT. Residues: CASSELGSPNTEAFF.

This clone appeared a few times. Additional DNA sequences in this sample encode the identical CDR3. This chain uses TRBV5-4 with TRBJ2-7; TRBD1 matches 8 bases. Germline-derived CDR1 and CDR2 are SGHNT and YYREEE (reference sequence). Trimming cost V 4 bases and J 1 base; bases outside gene matches: 4. CDR3 length: 14 residues. This CDR3 reads CASSPGQGSYEQYF. CDR3 sequence (DNA): TGTGCCAGCAGCCCCGGACAGGGATCCTACGAGCAGTACTTC.

The chain employs TRBV6-5 and TRBJ1-3, with D tentatively TRBD1 (6 bases). The CDR3 has 13 amino acids. CDR1 and CDR2 from the germline V gene are MNHEY and SVGAGI. V was clipped by 4 bases and J by 6 bases, with 10 bases between them. Here the CDR3 reads CASSSDSLNTIYF. The DNA of the CDR3 is TGTGCCAGCAGTTCGGACAGCCTAAACACCATATATTTT.

This clone was seen only a few times. This chain links TRBV7-9 with TRBJ1-4; possibly TRBD1 for D (5 bases). The CDR3 has 13 residues. The germline V gene encodes CDR1 SEHNR and CDR2 FQNEAQ (reference sequence). V was shortened by 0 bases and J by 10 bases, with 9 bases between the two germline ends. The CDR3 DNA sequence: TGTGCCAGCAGCTTAGCAAGGGGTGGAAAACTGTTTTTT. Protein sequence: CASSLARGGKLFF.

The chain couples TRBV30 to TRBJ1-1, with D perhaps matching TRBD1 (6 bases). Between the trimmed V and J ends, which lost 4 bases and 0 bases, there was a span of 6 bases. The germline gives CDR1 GTSNPN, CDR2 SVGIG (reference sequence). The CDR3 is 12 residues long. The CDR3 coding sequence is TGTGCCTGGAACAGGGTGAACACTGAAGCTTTCTTT. Translating gives CAWNRVNTEAFF.

The chain recombines TRBV27 with TRBJ2-5; D unclear. Germline-derived CDR1 and CDR2 are MNHEY and SMNVEV (reference sequence). The CDR3 contains 13 residues. V lost 3 bases and J lost 5, with 10 bases in between. CDR3 coding DNA: TGTGCCAGCAGTTTGGGGTTAGGGGAGACCCAGTACTTC. This encodes CASSLGLGETQYF.

The chain recombines TRBV19 with TRBJ1-6; 7 positions match TRBD1. The CDR3 sequence is 17 residues long. CDR1 is LNHDA and CDR2 is SQIVND in the germline V gene (reference sequence). V shed 1 base, J shed 7 bases, and the junction held 10 bases outside the gene matches. The CDR3 here is CASSIATAGQPNSPLHF. As DNA, the CDR3 is TGTGCCAGTAGTATAGCCACGGCGGGACAGCCAAATTCACCCCTCCACTTT.

The J gene is TRBJ1-2, the V gene TRBV30; no definite D call. Germline V CDR1 and CDR2: GTSNPN, SVGIG (reference sequence). The CDR3 totals 13 residues. Trimming took off 6 bases at V and 4 bases at J, with 15 bases between the two ends. CDR3 in DNA: TGTGCCTGCCCTAAGCGGGCTGCCTATGGCTACACCTTC. As protein: CACPKRAAYGYTF.

V usage is TRBV27 and J usage is TRBJ1-1; 11 bases match TRBD1. Germline CDR1 reads MNHEY; CDR2 reads SMNVEV (reference sequence). Trimming cost V 7 bases and J 7 bases; bases outside gene matches: 14. The CDR3 extends over 16 amino acids. The CDR3 spells CASKRVGTGGWGEAFF. In DNA, the CDR3 is TGTGCCAGCAAGAGGGTAGGGACAGGGGGTTGGGGTGAAGCTTTCTTT.

This sequence joins TRBV5-5 and TRBJ1-1; D is uncertain. Germline CDR1 and CDR2: SGHKS and YYEKEE (reference sequence). The CDR3 consists of 14 residues. Trimming left V 2 bases short and J 3 bases short, with 11 bases between. The CDR3, as DNA: TGTGCCAGCAGCTTATGGCAGGTTGACACTGAAGCTTTCTTT. Translating gives CASSLWQVDTEAFF.

In its sample, this clone was seen once. This CDR3 reads CASSWRTSGGHNEQFF. The CDR3 nucleotides are TGTGCCAGCAGCTGGCGAACTAGCGGGGGGCACAATGAGCAGTTCTTC. J is TRBJ2-1 and V is TRBV5-6, with 12 positions matching TRBD2. CDR1 and CDR2 from the germline V gene are SGHDT and YYEEEE. The CDR3 is made up of 16 amino acids. The trim removed 3 bases at V and 5 bases at J, leaving 6 bases unmatched.

J is TRBJ2-5 and V is TRBV9, with 7 bases identical to TRBD2. V lost 3 bases to trimming and J lost 0 bases; unmatched junction nucleotides: 5. The CDR3 loop spans 15 amino acids. Germline V gene lookup returns CDR1 SGDLS and CDR2 YYNGEE. In DNA, the CDR3 is TGTGCCAGCAGCGCCCGGGACTATAACCAAGAGACCCAGTACTTC. It yields the protein CASSARDYNQETQYF.

This clone appeared a few times. The chain is built from TRBV28 and TRBJ2-1; D perhaps matches TRBD2 (6 bases). V shed 6 bases and J shed 7 bases, with 13 bases lying between them. The CDR3 runs to 13 residues. Germline V gives CDR1 MDHEN, CDR2 SYDVKM. CDR3 nucleotides: TGTGCCAGCAGCTTGCGGGGTGCAAATGAGCAGTTCTTC. It yields the protein CASSLRGANEQFF.

The gene calls are TRBV29-1 and TRBJ1-2, with 8 bases identical to TRBD1. The length of the CDR3 is 13 residues. In germline, CDR1 is SQVTM, CDR2 ANQGSEA. The V segment lost 4 bases and the J segment 6 bases; nucleotides outside the gene matches: 7. The CDR3 coding sequence is TGCAGCGTTGTTCAGGGGGCGCGGAATGGCTACACCTTC. This gives the protein CSVVQGARNGYTF.

The chain carries TRBV11-3 and TRBJ2-7, with unresolved D. Trimming stripped 0 bases from V and 5 bases from J, with 5 bases between. Germline V gene data show CDR1 as SGHNT and CDR2 as YENEEA. This CDR3 contains 12 residues. CDR3 sequence: CASSLDFNEQYF. The CDR3 nucleotides read TGTGCCAGCAGCTTAGATTTCAACGAGCAGTACTTC.